This TCR beta chain emerged from a study of T cells after yellow fever vaccination. Study-wide background: Preparation of fractions with low cell numbers was performed using SMART-Seq v4 Ultra Low Input.

This CDR3 region has 15 residues. Trimming left V 3 bases short and J 2 bases short, with 16 bases between. In germline, CDR1 is DFQATT, CDR2 SNEGSKA (reference sequence). A universal primer site and UMIs were added as TCR cDNA was made by 5'RACE template switching. TCRdb used MiXCR to reprocess the 5' RACE reads, holding one entry per CDR3 protein. The sample lists hundreds of thousands of distinct CDR3 sequences; about 19% were seen once. The V gene is TRBV20-1, the J gene TRBJ2-5; weak D call: TRBD1 (5 bases). The sample in question was PBMCs, obtained 15 days after the yellow fever booster vaccination. This sequence was found in a man aged 25 to 45 who received the YFV17D yellow fever vaccine. For the CDR3, the DNA is TGCAGTGCTAGTAGCCGGGTGGGGCGGCAAGAGACCCAGTACTTC. Encoded protein: CSASSRVGRQETQYF.